Following are 22 T cell receptor beta chains from one sample sequenced in a study of T cells in lung cancer brain metastases. TCRdb's copy holds only in-frame clones and misses some; the assay was immunoSEQ multiplex PCR. The table lists roughly 4,800 clones, roughly 85% of them singletons, with about 2.4% in the top ten. Material: tumor tissue from the primary lung tumor. Receptors originate from a man between 45 and 60 years old with non-small cell lung cancer.

The chain combines TRBV12-5 with TRBJ2-5; 8 nucleotides match TRBD1. The CDR3 extends over 14 amino acids. Looked up from germline, CDR1 is LGHNT and CDR2 is FRNRAP. V was clipped by 6 bases and J by 6 bases; unmatched bases: 9. The chain's CDR3 is CASGPGQGRQTQYF. In nucleotides, the CDR3 is TGTGCTAGTGGCCCCGGACAGGGACGACAGACCCAGTACTTC.

The V and J genes are TRBV7-9 and TRBJ2-7; D is uncertain. The CDR3 runs 14 residues. From germline, CDR1 is SEHNR and CDR2 FQNEAQ (reference sequence). V was pared by 3 bases and J by 5 bases, with 14 bases between. CDR3 protein: CASSFSAVPHEQYF. In nucleotides, the CDR3 is TGTGCCAGCAGCTTTTCTGCAGTACCCCACGAGCAGTACTTC.

V usage is TRBV10-3 and J usage is TRBJ2-2; 10 bases match TRBD2. With 4 bases clipped from V and 6 bases from J, the junction kept 2 bases outside the gene matches. Germline loops: CDR1 ENHRY, CDR2 SYGVKD. The CDR3 contains 14 residues. CDR3 amino acids: CAISASGGSGELFF. For the CDR3, the DNA is TGTGCCATCAGTGCTAGCGGGGGATCCGGGGAGCTGTTTTTT.

V gene TRBV19 combines with J gene TRBJ2-5; tentative D call: TRBD2 (7 bases). This CDR3 comprises 14 residues. The germline CDR1 and CDR2 sequences are LNHDA and SQIVND (reference sequence). V was shortened by 5 bases and J by 5 bases, with 15 bases between the two germline ends. DNA for the CDR3: TGTGCCAGTAGTGCAAGGGGGGGGTCGGAGACCCAGTACTTC. Its protein is CASSARGGSETQYF.

The rearrangement joins TRBV29-1 to TRBJ1-1, with TRBD1 as a possible D gene (5 bases). The V end lost 4 bases, the J end lost 8 bases, and 23 bases lay between the germline ends. Germline values: CDR1 SQVTM, CDR2 ANQGSEA. The CDR3 consists of 15 residues. Here the CDR3 reads CSVGRGGTGLGEAFF. CDR3 in DNA: TGCAGCGTTGGGAGGGGAGGGACGGGGCTCGGGGAAGCTTTCTTT.

The chain employs TRBV6-6 and TRBJ2-7, with D unresolved. Germline V CDR1 and CDR2: MNHNY, SVGAGI (reference sequence). The CDR3 length is 14 residues. V lost 2 bases and J 6 bases, leaving 14 bases between the germline ends. CDR3 sequence reads: CASSYLDRALEQYF. CDR3 nucleotide sequence: TGTGCCAGCAGTTACCTGGATCGGGCTCTCGAGCAGTACTTC.

This sequence joins TRBV2 and TRBJ2-2; 9 positions agree with TRBD2. Trimming took 3 bases from V and 1 from J; bases not matched to a gene: 0. The germline V gene encodes CDR1 SNHLY and CDR2 FYNNEI. The CDR3 has 15 amino acids. Written as DNA, the CDR3 is TGTGCCAGCAGTGAGACTAGCGGGAACACCGGGGAGCTGTTTTTT. As protein: CASSETSGNTGELFF.

Note on this clone: A junction end diverges from the germline sequence, so it may reflect a read error. The chain has TRBV2 and TRBJ1-6; the D is unclear. This CDR3 comprises 14 residues. Germline lookup yields CDR1 SNHLY and CDR2 FYNNEI. CDR3 in DNA: TGTGCCAGCAGTGAATTATCGAGGAATTCACCCTTCCACTTT. Encoded protein: CASSELSRNSPFHF.

This clone showed up just once. The chain joins TRBV7-9 to TRBJ1-1; D gene unclear. V dropped 1 base and J dropped 10 bases, with 16 bases sitting between them. This CDR3 has 14 residues. The germline CDR1 and CDR2 sequences are SEHNR and FQNEAQ (reference sequence). The CDR3 sequence: CASSLDFAGRGAFF. CDR3 nucleotides: TGTGCCAGCAGCTTAGATTTTGCGGGTCGAGGAGCTTTCTTT.

On this clone: Its ends do not fully match the called genes, so a read error is possible. V is TRBV7-3 and J is TRBJ1-1; no clear D. Germline CDR1 reads SGHTA; CDR2 reads FQGTGA. This CDR3 is 13 amino acids long. The CDR3 loop is CASSLWRNTEVFF. CDR3 bases: TGTGCCAGCAGCTTATGGAGAAACACTGAAGTTTTCTTT.

The V and J genes are TRBV9 and TRBJ1-4; D not certain. V was shortened by 4 bases and J by 14 bases, with 18 bases between the two germline ends. Germline CDR1 SGDLS, CDR2 YYNGEE. The CDR3 is 13 residues long. DNA of the CDR3: TGTGCCAGCAGCCCCACGGACGGGCAGTTGCTGTTTTTT. Translating gives CASSPTDGQLLFF.

This clone has a handful of counts. This chain uses TRBV5-1 with TRBJ2-2, with unresolved D. The germline gives CDR1 SGHRS, CDR2 YFSETQ. The germline V and J ends were trimmed by 0 bases and 7 bases, with 7 bases remaining between them. This CDR3 has 13 amino acids. The CDR3 spells CASSLVGFGELFF. The CDR3, as DNA: TGCGCCAGCAGCTTGGTAGGGTTCGGGGAGCTGTTTTTT.

A word on this clone: Just one base apart from a much larger clone, this may be a read error. The identical CDR3 is also encoded by other nucleotide sequences in the sample. The chain employs TRBV20-1 and TRBJ1-3; a possible D gene is TRBD1 (6 bases). The V gene's germline CDR1 is DFQATT and CDR2 SNEGSKA (reference sequence). The CDR3 length is 11 residues. The CDR3 reads CSAKQGNTIYF. CDR3 bases: TGCAGTGCCAAACAGGGAAACACTATATATTTT.

The DNA for the CDR3 is TGTGCCAGCAGCTTATTGGTGGGGATAAGCGGCGAGCAGTACTTC. Its translation: CASSLLVGISGEQYF. The chain has TRBV11-2 and TRBJ2-7; possibly TRBD2 for D (5 bases). CDR1 is SGHAT and CDR2 is FQNNGV in the germline V gene. The CDR3 is made up of 15 amino acids. With 2 bases removed from V and 6 bases from J, the gap between germline ends came to 17 bases.

The rearrangement uses TRBV9 and TRBJ1-2; D may be TRBD1 (5 bases). The CDR3 has 15 residues. CDR1 is SGDLS and CDR2 is YYNGEE in the germline V gene. V was pared by 2 bases and J by 3 bases, with 14 bases between. The CDR3 reads CASSVSPGLYYGYTF. The CDR3 region has the DNA TGTGCCAGCAGCGTGTCCCCAGGGTTATACTATGGCTACACCTTC.

The chain carries TRBV2 and TRBJ2-7; a weak D match, TRBD2 (7 bases). This CDR3 spans 13 amino acids. Germline V CDR1 and CDR2: SNHLY, FYNNEI. With 6 bases removed from V and 9 bases from J, the gap between germline ends came to 18 bases. The CDR3 DNA sequence: TGTGCCAGCAGCGCCCTGAGGGGGGGCGGGCAGTACTTC. Its translation is CASSALRGGGQYF.

V usage is TRBV6-1 and J usage is TRBJ2-3; D is possibly TRBD1 (5 bases). Germline V gives CDR1 MNHNS, CDR2 SASEGT. V was pared by 0 bases and J by 4 bases, with 11 bases between. This CDR3 has 15 amino acids. Here the CDR3 DNA reads TGTGCCAGCAGTGAAGCGCCTGGGGCCCCAGATACGCAGTATTTT. Translating it yields CASSEAPGAPDTQYF.

This clone was detected once. One junction end does not reproduce the germline sequence, and a read error may be involved. CDR3 nucleotide sequence: TGTGCCACCAACAGAGATCTTGACGTTAATGAAAAACTGTTTTTT. This encodes CATNRDLDVNEKLFF. The chain employs TRBV15 and TRBJ1-4; D ambiguous. The CDR3 sequence is 15 residues long. CDR1 is LNHNV and CDR2 is YYDKDF in the germline V gene (reference sequence).

The chain recombines TRBV9 with TRBJ2-7, with a tentative D call TRBD1 (5 bases). CDR3 length: 12 amino acids. Trimming removed 5 bases from V and 2 bases from J, with 8 bases in between. Germline loops: CDR1 SGDLS, CDR2 YYNGEE. CDR3 in amino acids: CASSQGPYEQYF. The CDR3 DNA reads TGTGCCAGCAGTCAGGGTCCCTACGAGCAGTACTTC.

The chain couples TRBV2 to TRBJ1-2; D call uncertain. CDR1 is SNHLY, CDR2 FYNNEI, per germline. The length of the CDR3 is 12 residues. The V end lost 2 bases, the J end lost 7 bases, and 8 bases lay between the germline ends. CDR3 region: CASSETSPGYTF. The CDR3 DNA sequence: TGTGCCAGCAGTGAAACGTCCCCTGGCTACACCTTC.

With regard to this clone: The identical CDR3 is also encoded by other nucleotide sequences in the sample. The DNA of the CDR3 is TGCGCCAGCAGCTTGGCCCTGGGTGAGACCCAGTACTTC. This sequence encodes CASSLALGETQYF. The rearrangement joins TRBV5-1 to TRBJ2-5; the D is unclear. CDR1 SGHRS and CDR2 YFSETQ come from the germline V gene. Trimming stripped 0 bases from V and 5 bases from J, with 8 bases between. The CDR3 runs to 13 residues.

The V and J genes are TRBV14 and TRBJ2-3; 11 nucleotides align to TRBD2. The junction had 9 bases not matched to a gene; V was cut back by 4 bases and J by 6 bases. The CDR3 loop spans 16 amino acids. The germline CDR1 and CDR2 sequences are SGHDN and FVKESK. CDR3 sequence (DNA): TGTGCCAGCAGCCCATTACTAGCGGGAGAGACCGATACGCAGTATTTT. It translates to CASSPLLAGETDTQYF. Full variable domain (missing parts from reference TRBV14 and TRBJ2-3): EAGVTQFPSHSVIEKGQTVTLRCDPISGHDNLYWYRRVMGKEIKFLLHFVKESKQDESGMPNNRFLAERTGGTYSTLKVQPAELEDSGVYFCASSPLLAGETDTQYFGPGTRLTVL.